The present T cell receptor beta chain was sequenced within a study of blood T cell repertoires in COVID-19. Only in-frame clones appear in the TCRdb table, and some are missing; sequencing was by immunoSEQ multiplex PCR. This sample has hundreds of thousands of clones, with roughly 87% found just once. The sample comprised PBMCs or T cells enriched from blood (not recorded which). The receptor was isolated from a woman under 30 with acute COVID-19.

The CDR3 coding sequence is TGTGCCAGCAGTCCCAGGCAGAATTCACCCCTCCACTTT. Residues: CASSPRQNSPLHF. The chain recombines TRBV28 with TRBJ1-6; D not certain. The CDR3 covers 13 residues. Trimming pared 5 bases from V and 7 bases from J, leaving 9 bases between. Germline values: CDR1 MDHEN, CDR2 SYDVKM.